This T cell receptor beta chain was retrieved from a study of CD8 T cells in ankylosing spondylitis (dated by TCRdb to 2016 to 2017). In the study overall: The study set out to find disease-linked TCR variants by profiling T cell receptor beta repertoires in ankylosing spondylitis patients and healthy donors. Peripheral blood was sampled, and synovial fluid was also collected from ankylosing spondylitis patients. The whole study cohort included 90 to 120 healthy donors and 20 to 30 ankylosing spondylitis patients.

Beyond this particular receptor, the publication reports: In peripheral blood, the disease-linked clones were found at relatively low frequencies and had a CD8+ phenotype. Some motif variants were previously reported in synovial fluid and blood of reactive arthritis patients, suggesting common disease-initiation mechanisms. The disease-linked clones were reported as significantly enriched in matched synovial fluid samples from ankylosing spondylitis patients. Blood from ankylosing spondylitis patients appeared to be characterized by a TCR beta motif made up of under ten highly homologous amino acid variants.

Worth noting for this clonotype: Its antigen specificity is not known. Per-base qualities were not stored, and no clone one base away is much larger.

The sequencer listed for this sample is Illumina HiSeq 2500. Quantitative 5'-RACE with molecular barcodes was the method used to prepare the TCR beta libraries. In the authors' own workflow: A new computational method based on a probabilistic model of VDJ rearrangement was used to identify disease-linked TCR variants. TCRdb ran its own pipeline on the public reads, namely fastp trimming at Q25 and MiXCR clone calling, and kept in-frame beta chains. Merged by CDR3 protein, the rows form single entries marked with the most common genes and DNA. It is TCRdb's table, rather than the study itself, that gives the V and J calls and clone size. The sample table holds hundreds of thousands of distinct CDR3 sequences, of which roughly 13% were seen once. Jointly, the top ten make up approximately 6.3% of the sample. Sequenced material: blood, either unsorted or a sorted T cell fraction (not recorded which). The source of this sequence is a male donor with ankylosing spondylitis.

DNA sequence: TGCGCCAGCGGGGCTAGCGAACAAGAGACCCAGTACTTC. The encoded protein is CASGASEQETQYF. Recombination linked TRBV10-1 to TRBJ2-5, with TRBD2 perhaps the D gene, on 6 matching bases. The CDR3 runs 13 residues from the cysteine to the phenylalanine. Only CDR3 DNA is held: 39 bases, read in frame from base 1. CDR1 and CDR2 are read off the germline V gene (reference sequence) as WNHNN and SYGVQD. Trimming costs V 8 bases and J 2 bases, and their ends lie 12 bases apart.